The present entry profiles one T cell receptor (beta chain) with its context. Its antigen is currently unknown. These data originate in a study of early stage breast cancer tumors. The CDR3 is 14 residues long. Per the germline V gene, CDR1 is MNHNS and CDR2 is SASEGT. V was clipped by 7 bases and J by 1 base; unmatched bases: 3. Study-level findings and limits: In about 90% of the 16 patients, blood comparison separated tumor from normal breast.

The method was immunoSEQ multiplex PCR; TCRdb's version includes in-frame clones alone and lacks a portion of them. The table includes tens of thousands of clones, around 78% detected once. The chain carries TRBV6-1 and TRBJ2-5, with 10 bases aligning to TRBD2. Sequencing input: blood. The source is a person aged 40-50 years with breast cancer. The CDR3 sequence is CASTWTSGQETQYF. In DNA form, the CDR3 reads TGTGCCAGCACCTGGACTAGCGGCCAAGAGACCCAGTACTTC.